This T cell receptor beta chain was sequenced for a study of T cells after yellow fever vaccination. Study outcomes and limitations: Just a small share of clonotypes turned up in the CD4 compartment as well as the CD8 compartment. Reappearance after the booster was observed for most primary-vaccination clones (roughly 97% CD4, roughly 88% CD8).

This clonotype was detected ten times or more. They built TCR cDNA with 5'RACE template switching, a step that put in a universal primer site and UMIs. TCRdb analysed the 5' RACE reads with MiXCR anew, one entry per CDR3 protein. This sample yields 35,000 to 55,000 distinct CDR3 sequences, of which 6.8% are seen a single time; 15% belongs to the top ten. This CDR3 spans 13 amino acids. The V gene lost 3 bases and the J gene lost 0 bases, with 8 bases spanning the gap. In germline, CDR1 is DFQATT, CDR2 SNEGSKA (reference sequence). V gene TRBV20-1 combines with J gene TRBJ2-5; TRBD1 might be the D (6 bases). The sequence came from a man aged 30 to 39 who received the YFV17D yellow fever vaccine. Sequencing used CD8+ T cells not binding an NS4B(214-222) dextramer, sorted from PBMCs, obtained 45 days after the yellow fever booster vaccination. CDR3 in DNA: TGCAGTGCTAGGGGGACAAACCAAGAGACCCAGTACTTC. Its translation is CSARGTNQETQYF.